The source of this T cell receptor beta chain is a study of patients and donors after allogeneic stem cell transplantation (TCRdb year 2020). Counted from cysteine to phenylalanine, this CDR3 has 14 amino acids. Only CDR3 DNA remains: 42 bases, in frame from the first base. At the junction V is shortened by 0 bases and J by 3 bases, with 9 bases in between. CDR1 and CDR2, looked up from the germline V gene, are LGHNA and YNFKEQ. To prepare the library, RT-PCR was applied. Sequencing took place on a NextSeq 550. The public sequencing data were trimmed at Q25 with fastp and processed into clonotypes with MiXCR by TCRdb, which kept only in-frame beta chains. Rows are combined by CDR3 protein, so each entry shows the most common genes and DNA. The table for this sample lists hundreds of thousands of distinct CDR3 sequences; around 16% of them were counted only once. Less than 8.5% of the sample lies in the top ten.

In regard to this clonotype: Its antigen is still unknown. Per-nucleotide qualities are absent, and no much larger clonotype sits a single base away.

This receptor was identified in a human donor who was either an allogeneic HSCT recipient or a stem cell or donor lymphocyte infusion donor (not recorded which). It is not recorded whose cells these are; they may come from a transplant donor. Recombination joined TRBV4-2 with TRBJ2-7, and TRBD1 may be the D gene, going by 6 matching bases. What was sequenced was blood, either unsorted or a sorted T cell fraction (not recorded which). The CDR3 reads as follows: CASSQDKGGYEQYF. The DNA sequence is given as TGTGCCAGCAGCCAAGATAAAGGGGGCTACGAGCAGTACTTC.